This paragraph covers one T cell receptor beta chain sequence. TCRdb passed the reads through MiXCR, listing each CDR3 protein once. The sample lists more than 500,000 distinct CDR3 sequences; 15% to 20% were seen once. CDR3 length equals 13 residues. The V gene end was trimmed by 8 bases and the J gene end by 1 base; junction bases not matched to a gene: 4. Germline-derived CDR1 and CDR2 are LNHDA and SQIVND (reference sequence). These data are taken from a study of T cell repertoires in cytomegalovirus infection. The sequence was collected from a human donor in good health (CMV status not recorded). Some clones in this sample may be carry-over from other donors' samples. The chain carries TRBV19 and TRBJ1-1, with 7 bases identical to TRBD1. Sequences were obtained from CD8+ T cells from PBMCs. The CDR3 region has the DNA TGTGCCAGTGGGTGGACAGGGAACACTGAAGCTTTCTTT. Its protein is CASGWTGNTEAFF.